Listed below are T cell receptor beta chains from one sample, sequenced in a study of T cell responses to AZD1222 COVID-19 vaccine. Generated by immunoSEQ multiplex PCR, the TCRdb table keeps only in-frame clones and is missing some. The repertoire consists of fewer than 70,000 clones, with around 90% occurring once and the leading ten covering 4.5% to 5.5%. Specimen: peripheral blood, collected on day 0 of AZD1222 vaccination. The receptors were sampled from an adult in good health. Both conserved end residues are part of each CDR3. Fields, in order: J gene, V gene, clone size, D gene, CDR3 protein, CDR3 DNA. D genes are given only for firm matches. Clone sizes are given selectively: once, few, many, or a class where the clone is expanded.

TRBJ2-3	TRBV5-1	-	TRBD2	CASSLAAGMSDTQYF	TGCGCCAGCAGCTTGGCAGCGGGGATGTCAGATACGCAGTATTTT
TRBJ1-3	TRBV27	once	-	CASSIGQYSGNTIYF	TGTGCCAGCAGTATTGGACAGTACTCTGGAAACACCATATATTTT
TRBJ1-6	TRBV6-5	-	-	CASSSWTTGRNSPLHF	TGTGCCAGCAGTTCCTGGACGACCGGAAGAAATTCACCCCTCCACTTT
TRBJ2-7	TRBV12-3/TRBV12-4	-	TRBD1	CASSPGQGYEQYF	TGTGCCAGCAGCCCGGGACAGGGATACGAGCAGTACTTC
TRBJ1-5	TRBV3-1/TRBV3-2	-	-	CASSQGLVSNQPQHF	TGTGCCAGCAGCCAAGGACTGGTTAGCAATCAGCCCCAGCATTTT
TRBJ1-1	TRBV29-1	-	-	CSVLGNVVNTEAFF	TGCAGCGTGTTGGGGAACGTAGTGAACACTGAAGCTTTCTTT
TRBJ1-1	TRBV29-1	-	-	CSVSTGRAEAFF	TGCAGCGTATCGACAGGTCGGGCTGAAGCTTTCTTT
TRBJ1-1	TRBV3-1/TRBV3-2	-	TRBD1	CASSQGWTGDTEAFF	TGTGCCAGCAGCCAAGGGTGGACAGGAGACACTGAAGCTTTCTTT
TRBJ1-1	TRBV5-1	-	-	CASSSGHMNTEAFF	TGCGCCAGCAGTTCGGGACACATGAACACTGAAGCTTTCTTT
TRBJ2-7	TRBV5-1	-	TRBD2	CASSLTSGHEQYF	TGCGCCAGCAGCTTGACTAGCGGGCACGAGCAGTACTTC
TRBJ2-1	TRBV24-1	once	TRBD1	CATSEQGAKNEQFF	TGTGCCACCAGTGAACAGGGGGCGAAGAATGAGCAGTTCTTC
TRBJ1-2	TRBV6-4	-	-	CASSSTLRGGWCPNYGYTF	TGTGCCAGCAGTTCCACCCTCCGGGGGGGTTGGTGCCCTAACTATGGCTACACCTTC
TRBJ1-2	TRBV5-4	-	-	CASSVTGGTEGYTF	TGTGCCAGCAGCGTAACCGGGGGCACGGAAGGCTACACCTTC
TRBJ1-6	TRBV5-1	-	TRBD1	CASSLGTGRSPLHF	TGCGCCAGCAGCTTGGGGACAGGGCGCTCACCCCTCCACTTT
TRBJ2-1	TRBV25-1	-	TRBD1	CASSPTTGGAYNEQFF	TGTGCCAGCAGTCCAACGACAGGGGGCGCCTACAATGAGCAGTTCTTC
TRBJ2-2	TRBV7-8	-	-	CASSSREQTTGELFF	TGTGCCAGCAGCTCAAGGGAGCAGACAACCGGGGAGCTGTTTTTT
TRBJ2-7	TRBV7-8	-	-	CASSLALALPSYEQYF	TGTGCCAGCAGCTTAGCGCTCGCCCTTCCCTCCTACGAGCAGTACTTC
TRBJ1-6	TRBV19	-	TRBD1	CASRTGGYNSPLHF	TGTGCCAGTAGGACAGGGGGGTATAATTCACCCCTCCACTTT
TRBJ1-2	TRBV10-1	-	-	CASSERQDGGYTF	TGCGCCAGCAGTGAGAGACAGGATGGGGGCTACACCTTC
TRBJ2-6	TRBV9	-	-	CASEAGNSGANVLTF	TGTGCCAGCGAGGCGGGGAACTCTGGGGCCAACGTCCTGACTTTC
TRBJ2-4	TRBV27	-	TRBD2	CASSLYPPLAGAAKNIQYF	TGTGCCAGCAGTTTATACCCCCCCCTAGCGGGGGCAGCCAAAAACATTCAGTACTTC
TRBJ1-6	TRBV18	-	TRBD1	CASSPPRQGSLSSPLHF	TGTGCCAGCTCACCACCCCGACAGGGGTCCCTCTCGTCACCCCTCCACTTT
TRBJ2-3	TRBV2	-	-	CASRGTSTDTQYF	TGTGCCAGCAGGGGGACTAGCACAGATACGCAGTATTTT
TRBJ1-2	TRBV30	-	-	CAWSRGGGYGYTF	TGTGCCTGGAGTCGAGGCGGGGGCTATGGCTACACCTTC
TRBJ2-7	TRBV7-2	-	TRBD2	CASSLKGGYEQYF	TGTGCCAGCAGCTTAAAGGGAGGGTACGAGCAGTACTTC
TRBJ1-5	TRBV19	-	-	CASSIDRGNNQPQHF	TGTGCCAGTAGTATAGATCGAGGTAACAATCAGCCCCAGCATTTT
TRBJ2-7	TRBV28	-	-	CASSLQGPYEQYF	TGTGCCAGCAGTTTACAGGGGCCCTACGAGCAGTACTTC
TRBJ1-5	TRBV2	-	TRBD1	CASSGTGGNQPQHF	TGTGCCAGCAGTGGAACAGGGGGCAATCAGCCCCAGCATTTT
TRBJ1-4	TRBV5-1	-	-	CASSLVVGTTEKLFF	TGCGCCAGCAGCTTGGTTGTGGGGACGACTGAAAAACTGTTTTTT
TRBJ2-3	TRBV4-2	-	TRBD2	CASSQDLTSGGLTQYF	TGTGCCAGCAGCCAAGATCTGACTAGCGGGGGTCTAACGCAGTATTTT
TRBJ2-1	TRBV11-1	once	-	CASSLRSRDEQFF	TGTGCCAGCAGCTTACGGTCCAGGGACGAGCAGTTCTTC
TRBJ2-7	TRBV7-8	-	-	CASSLAPWRSGEQYF	TGTGCCAGCAGCTTAGCGCCGTGGAGGTCCGGCGAGCAGTACTTC
TRBJ1-1	TRBV30	-	-	CAGGRGGTEAFF	TGTGCCGGGGGACGGGGGGGGACTGAAGCTTTCTTT
TRBJ1-3	TRBV15	-	-	CATSRPGTQRDTIYF	TGTGCCACCAGCAGACCCGGGACTCAACGGGACACCATATATTTT
TRBJ1-2	TRBV11-2	-	-	CASSLDEAVGYTF	TGTGCCAGCAGCTTAGATGAGGCCGTGGGCTACACCTTC
TRBJ1-3	TRBV18	-	-	CASSLTTAGRTSGNTIYF	TGTGCCAGCTCACTAACCACAGCCGGGCGGACCTCTGGAAACACCATATATTTT
TRBJ2-2	TRBV6-1	-	TRBD2	CASSDKGLATGELFF	TGTGCCAGCAGTGATAAGGGACTAGCGACCGGGGAGCTGTTTTTT
TRBJ2-3	TRBV18	-	TRBD1	CASSPQGQVTDTQYF	TGTGCCAGCTCACCACAGGGACAGGTGACAGATACGCAGTATTTT
TRBJ1-5	TRBV5-1	once	-	CASSEYGSLNQPQHF	TGCGCCAGCAGCGAGTACGGGTCGCTCAATCAGCCCCAGCATTTT
TRBJ1-1	TRBV7-9	-	TRBD1	CASSVRGPEAFF	TGTGCCAGCAGCGTTAGGGGGCCGGAAGCTTTCTTT
TRBJ2-1	TRBV2	-	-	CASSVRGQQFF	TGTGCCAGCAGTGTACGGGGTCAGCAGTTCTTC